Following are 10 T cell receptor beta chains from one sample sequenced in a study of technical replicates of blood from several donors (dated by TCRdb to about 2017). The library was generated by the immunoSEQ multiplex PCR assay. TCRdb stores this immuneACCESS table with in-frame sequences only. Part of the clones is absent; in the studies checked, under half of the shortfall reflects unresolved V genes, and no reason is known for the rest. Within this sample are 65,000 to 85,000 clones, with roughly 98% of them counted one time only. The ten largest clones represent more than 0.12% of the sample. Specimen: T cells isolated from PBMCs. These receptor sequences come from a human donor in good health.

The rearrangement links TRBV30 to TRBJ2-2; 8 bases are a match to TRBD2. CDR3 size: 14 residues. The trim removed 6 bases at V and 6 bases at J, leaving 9 bases unmatched. Germline V CDR1 and CDR2: GTSNPN, SVGIG (reference sequence). The CDR3 DNA sequence: TGTGCCTGCCTCCCGGGGGGGATCGCCGGGGAGCTGTTTTTT. This codes for CACLPGGIAGELFF.

Written as DNA, the CDR3 is TGTGCCAGTTCCGATGGGGGCGGGTACAATGAGCAGTTCTTC. It encodes CASSDGGGYNEQFF. The rearrangement joins TRBV6-5 to TRBJ2-1; weak D call: TRBD1 (6 bases). Germline CDR1 reads MNHEY; CDR2 reads SVGAGI. This CDR3 is 14 amino acids long. V dropped 9 bases and J dropped 4 bases, with 16 bases sitting between them.

The chain recombines TRBV27 with TRBJ2-3; 7 bases match TRBD2. CDR1 and CDR2 (germline): MNHEY, SMNVEV (reference sequence). The V gene end was trimmed by 5 bases and the J gene end by 2 bases; junction bases not matched to a gene: 7. This CDR3 is 15 amino acids long. The CDR3 region is CASSLLLAATDTQYF. In nucleotides, the CDR3 is TGTGCCAGCAGTCTATTGCTAGCGGCCACAGATACGCAGTATTTT.

This rearrangement joins TRBV5-4 to TRBJ2-1, with D maybe TRBD2 (5 bases). Trimming cost V 4 bases and J 5 bases, with 19 bases left between them. Germline-derived CDR1 and CDR2 are SGHNT and YYREEE (reference sequence). This CDR3 spans 16 amino acids. The CDR3 here is CASSLPGWEKDNEQFF. The CDR3 coding sequence is TGTGCCAGCAGCCTCCCAGGATGGGAGAAGGACAATGAGCAGTTCTTC.

J is TRBJ2-7 and V is TRBV19; D possibly corresponds to TRBD1 (6 bases). Trimming took off 0 bases at V and 7 bases at J, with 16 bases between the two ends. Germline V gene sequence: CDR1 LNHDA, CDR2 SQIVND (reference sequence). This CDR3 has 15 residues. The CDR3 DNA reads TGTGCCAGTAGTATAGATGGGGCCTACAGGGATGAGCAGTACTTC. This translates into CASSIDGAYRDEQYF.

J is TRBJ2-5 and V is TRBV5-6, with TRBD1 matching over 8 bases. Germline V CDR1 and CDR2: SGHDT, YYEEEE. This CDR3 region has 15 residues. J was trimmed by 5 bases and V by 1 base; bases with no gene match: 7. In nucleotides, the CDR3 is TGTGCCAGCAGCTTGCCCGGGACAGGCTGGGAGACCCAGTACTTC. Amino acids: CASSLPGTGWETQYF.

This clone occurred once. V gene TRBV7-9 combines with J gene TRBJ2-6; TRBD2 might be the D (5 bases). Trimming shortened V by 4 bases and J by 0 bases, and 13 bases separated the two germline ends. The CDR3 has 17 amino acids. Germline V lookup: CDR1 SEHNR, CDR2 FQNEAQ (reference sequence). The CDR3 region is CASSSSRRSSGANVLTF. DNA of the CDR3: TGTGCCAGCAGCTCTAGTCGGAGGAGCTCTGGGGCCAACGTCCTGACTTTC.

V gene TRBV12-5 combines with J gene TRBJ1-5; D gene unclear. Trimming stripped 0 bases from V and 5 bases from J, with 14 bases between. Per the germline V gene, CDR1 is LGHNT and CDR2 is FRNRAP. CDR3 length equals 16 residues. CDR3 sequence (DNA): TGTGCTAGTGGTTTGGTAATAAAAGGGAGGGATCAGCCCCAGCATTTT. Amino acid sequence: CASGLVIKGRDQPQHF.

V and J are TRBV11-1 and TRBJ2-3; 11 nucleotides match TRBD2. V was clipped by 1 base and J by 0 bases; unmatched bases: 0. CDR1 SGHAT and CDR2 FQDESV come from the germline V gene (reference sequence). There are 16 residues in the CDR3. CDR3 nucleotide sequence: TGTGCCAGCAGCTTAGGGACTAGCGGGAGCACAGATACGCAGTATTTT. Encoded protein: CASSLGTSGSTDTQYF.

The V call is TRBV4-2, the J call TRBJ1-1; D might be TRBD1 (6 bases). V was shortened by 4 bases and J by 3 bases, with 9 bases between the two germline ends. The CDR3 has 13 residues. Germline lookup yields CDR1 LGHNA and CDR2 YNFKEQ. The CDR3 spells CASSLWTDTEAFF. Written as DNA, the CDR3 is TGTGCCAGCAGCCTTTGGACAGACACTGAAGCTTTCTTT.